These T cell receptor beta chains were read from a single sample in a study of identical twins. Via MiXCR, TCRdb re-called the 5' RACE reads, giving one row per CDR3 protein. The sample carries 1.5 million to 2 million distinct CDR3 sequences, around 33% recorded once. Sequenced sample: cord blood. The source is a newborn girl in good health. The CDR3 runs from the conserved cysteine through the conserved F or W. The order of the fields is J gene, V gene, CDR3 protein.

j_gene: TRBJ2-1; v_gene: TRBV5-1; CDR3aa: CASSLAASGGRYSYNEQFF
j_gene: TRBJ1-1; v_gene: TRBV29-1; CDR3aa: CSVEPGTHPFEAFF
j_gene: NA; v_gene: TRBV20-1; CDR3aa: CSARGEGVGEQYF
j_gene: TRBJ2-1; v_gene: TRBV7-9; CDR3aa: CASTLETGSDEQFF
j_gene: TRBJ2-7; v_gene: TRBV11-2; CDR3aa: CASSSDYSYGQYF
j_gene: TRBJ2-3; v_gene: TRBV4-1; CDR3aa: CASSQVGQGADTQYF
j_gene: TRBJ1-1; v_gene: TRBV5-6; CDR3aa: CASSWQDRTDFEAFF
j_gene: TRBJ2-7; v_gene: TRBV2; CDR3aa: CASSEATAYEQYF
j_gene: TRBJ2-7; v_gene: TRBV20-1; CDR3aa: CSALQSDSYEQYF
j_gene: TRBJ2-1; v_gene: TRBV21-1; CDR3aa: CASSKVRMYNEQFF
j_gene: TRBJ2-2; v_gene: TRBV5-1; CDR3aa: CASSSFPTGELFF
j_gene: TRBJ2-7; v_gene: TRBV12-3/TRBV12-4; CDR3aa: CASSAGRNYEQYF
j_gene: NA; v_gene: TRBV20-1; CDR3aa: CSARDSGGGSYNEQYF
j_gene: TRBJ2-3; v_gene: TRBV29-1; CDR3aa: CSVNRDVDTQYF
j_gene: TRBJ1-2; v_gene: TRBV5-4; CDR3aa: CASSSERKGEQGYGYTF
j_gene: TRBJ2-1; v_gene: TRBV28; CDR3aa: CASRIAGLAYNEQFF
j_gene: TRBJ1-5; v_gene: TRBV28; CDR3aa: CASSFDGLTNQPQHF
j_gene: TRBJ2-7; v_gene: TRBV7-9; CDR3aa: CASSLEVYPYEQYF
j_gene: TRBJ1-2; v_gene: TRBV27; CDR3aa: CASSRDRLDGYTF
j_gene: TRBJ2-7; v_gene: TRBV20-1; CDR3aa: CSASPSSGGSYEQYF
j_gene: TRBJ1-1; v_gene: TRBV21-1; CDR3aa: CASSKITDREITEAFF
j_gene: TRBJ1-1; v_gene: TRBV27; CDR3aa: CASSLVQADTEAFF
j_gene: TRBJ1-2; v_gene: TRBV6-1; CDR3aa: CASRLGQTSNYGYTF
j_gene: TRBJ1-1; v_gene: TRBV12-3/TRBV12-4; CDR3aa: CASTIKRGTEAFF
j_gene: TRBJ2-7; v_gene: TRBV20-1; CDR3aa: CSASRDRGSEQYF
j_gene: TRBJ1-4; v_gene: TRBV20-1; CDR3aa: CSAHTGPATNEKLFF
j_gene: TRBJ2-1; v_gene: TRBV2; CDR3aa: CASSERTYYNEQFF